The 6 T cell receptor beta chains presented below share a single source sample, sequenced in a study of technical replicates of blood from a handful of donors. Only in-frame clones appear in the TCRdb table, and some are missing; sequencing was by immunoSEQ multiplex PCR. This sample has about 72,000 clones, with roughly 95% found just once. The sample was T cells isolated from PBMCs. The receptors derive from a human donor in good health.

The chain joins TRBV5-1 to TRBJ2-7; TRBD1 matches at 9 bases. The germline V gene has CDR1 SGHRS and CDR2 YFSETQ. The CDR3 is made up of 15 amino acids. Unmatched junction bases numbered 5, after V lost 4 bases and J lost 0 bases. The CDR3 DNA reads TGCGCCAGCAGCGGGGGACAGGGTAGCTCCTACGAGCAGTACTTC. It is translated as CASSGGQGSSYEQYF.

The genes are TRBV7-9 and TRBJ2-7; tentative D call: TRBD1 (6 bases). This CDR3 spans 14 amino acids. Deletions cut 4 bases from V and 0 bases from J, with 10 bases between. Per the germline V gene, CDR1 is SEHNR and CDR2 is FQNEAQ (reference sequence). The CDR3 DNA reads as TGTGCCAGCAGCTCCGGGACACTCTCCTACGAGCAGTACTTC. It translates to CASSSGTLSYEQYF.

The rearrangement links TRBV28 to TRBJ2-2, with D hard to call. Germline loops: CDR1 MDHEN, CDR2 SYDVKM. The CDR3 contains 13 residues. V dropped 6 bases and J dropped 7 bases, with 12 bases sitting between them. The chain's CDR3 is CASSLRVVGELFF. The DNA of the CDR3 is TGTGCCAGCAGCCTCCGTGTCGTCGGGGAGCTGTTTTTT. Variable domain in full (rest from reference TRBV28 and TRBJ2-2): DVKVTQSSRYLVKRTGEKVFLECVQDMDHENMFWYRQDPGLGLRLIYFSYDVKMKEKGDIPEGYSVSREKKERFSLILESASTNQTSMYLCASSLRVVGELFFGEGSRLTVL.

CDR3: CASSSPSGQSNQPQHF. CDR3 nucleotides: TGTGCCAGCAGTTCACCCTCGGGACAGAGCAATCAGCCCCAGCATTTT. The chain employs TRBV28 and TRBJ1-5, with 7 bases that match TRBD1. Germline CDR1 reads MDHEN; CDR2 reads SYDVKM. This CDR3 has 16 amino acids. The trim removed 4 bases at V and 1 base at J, leaving 7 bases unmatched. Complete variable domain (other parts from reference TRBV28 and TRBJ1-5): DVKVTQSSRYLVKRTGEKVFLECVQDMDHENMFWYRQDPGLGLRLIYFSYDVKMKEKGDIPEGYSVSREKKERFSLILESASTNQTSMYLCASSSPSGQSNQPQHFGDGTRLSIL.

The chain couples TRBV25-1 to TRBJ2-7, with 9 bases that match TRBD1. This CDR3 is 14 amino acids long. The germline gives CDR1 MGHDK, CDR2 SYGVNS. Trimming at V came to 7 bases and at J to 1 base, leaving 5 bases not matched to a gene. CDR3 in DNA: TGTGCCAGCACTGGACAGGGGTCTTCCTACGAGCAGTACTTC. This gives the protein CASTGQGSSYEQYF.

The chain combines TRBV11-2 with TRBJ2-1; 7 bases are shared with TRBD2. The CDR3 runs 12 residues. V trimming: 7 bases; J trimming: 12 bases; junction bases outside the gene matches: 9. Germline CDR1 SGHAT, CDR2 FQNNGV. This CDR3 is CASTPSGGGQFF. The CDR3, as DNA: TGTGCCAGCACCCCGTCCGGCGGGGGGCAGTTCTTC.